The sequence of this T cell receptor beta chain was determined in a study of spatial heterogeneity in lung cancer. Study-wide background: PBMC samples from follow-up, when available, were sequenced at a median of approximately two years post-resection. The library had UMIs, and each TCR and UMI pair averaged more than ten raw reads.

A unique molecular identifier was attached to every TCR cDNA molecule. TCRdb re-called the 5' RACE reads through MiXCR, storing one row per CDR3 protein. The repertoire holds approximately 70,000 distinct CDR3 sequences, with less than 9.5% as singletons. The time point: blood at routine non-recurrence follow-up after resection. Whole RNA, which was extracted from tumor, nontumor lung tissue or frozen PBMC, was sequenced without any cell sorting. The TCR sequence derives from a female donor with early-stage non-small cell lung cancer. The material was PBMCs, obtained at follow-up.

The CDR3 is CASSYWSGDTGELFF. In nucleotides, the CDR3 is TGTGCCAGCAGTTATTGGAGCGGCGACACCGGGGAGCTGTTTTTT. The rearrangement links TRBV6-2 or TRBV6-3 to TRBJ2-2; possible D gene TRBD2, 5 bases. From germline, CDR1 is MNHEY and CDR2 SVGEGT. V was shortened by 3 bases and J by 3 bases, with 11 bases between the two germline ends. CDR3 length equals 15 residues.